The 9 T cell receptor beta chains given below trace back to one sample, sequenced in a study of regulatory T cells in long-lasting Graves disease. The time point: persistent/refractory GD, antithyroid drugs over 5 years with positive TRAb. The TCR library was made from RNA that had been extracted from PBMCs in TRIzol. Combining iRepertoire HTBI primers with Arm-PCR of CDR3 regions, the authors built TCR beta libraries. TCRdb reprocessed the multiplex PCR reads with MiXCR, giving one entry per CDR3 protein. This table holds a few hundred thousand distinct CDR3 sequences, about 20% found once. The sequencing here drew on peripheral blood mononuclear cells (PBMCs), taken when the disease was refractory, from a patient treated with antithyroid drugs. These receptors were taken from a female donor with Graves disease.

The sample holds many counts of this clonotype. This sequence joins TRBV28 and TRBJ1-2; D is unresolved. The length of the CDR3 is 12 residues. Germline-derived CDR1 and CDR2 are MDHEN and SYDVKM. Trimming removed 7 bases at V and 8 bases at J, with 14 bases between. Written as DNA, the CDR3 is TGTGCCAGCATCTCCCCCGGGCTGGGCTACACCTTC. The encoded protein is CASISPGLGYTF.

In its sample, this clonotype was seen a few times. This chain links TRBV9 with TRBJ2-7; the D gene is possibly TRBD1 (5 bases). The CDR3 consists of 15 residues. V dropped 0 bases and J dropped 5 bases, with 15 bases sitting between them. Germline V gene lookup returns CDR1 SGDLS and CDR2 YYNGEE. The CDR3 sequence is CASSVGSGQGHEQYF. The CDR3 DNA sequence: TGTGCCAGCAGCGTAGGATCAGGGCAGGGTCACGAGCAGTACTTC.

There are a few counts of this clonotype. The chain recombines TRBV5-1 with TRBJ2-7; D is undetermined. Per germline, CDR1 SGHRS and CDR2 YFSETQ. The CDR3 has 14 amino acids. Between the trimmed V and J ends, which lost 0 bases and 5 bases, there was a span of 12 bases. In DNA form, the CDR3 reads TGCGCCAGCAGCTTGGTTTTTGGTGAGGACGAGCAGTACTTC. Translating it yields CASSLVFGEDEQYF.

Many counts were recorded for this clonotype. The rearrangement uses TRBV28 and TRBJ2-7; D may be TRBD2 (6 bases). The germline V gene has CDR1 MDHEN and CDR2 SYDVKM. V was clipped by 4 bases and J by 1 base, with 11 bases between them. The CDR3 has 14 residues. The CDR3 bases are TGTGCCAGCAGTTCAACGACTAGTTCCTACGAGCAGTACTTC. It specifies CASSSTTSSYEQYF.

This clonotype was recorded many times. The J gene is TRBJ1-2, the V gene TRBV10-3, with TRBD1 matching over 9 bases. The CDR3 spans 13 residues. Germline V lookup: CDR1 ENHRY, CDR2 SYGVKD. J lost 0 bases, V lost 10 bases, and 3 bases had no gene match. CDR3 in amino acids: CATGTGTNYGYTF. The CDR3 bases are TGTGCCACCGGGACAGGGACTAACTATGGCTACACCTTC.

This clonotype showed up many times. V is TRBV2 and J is TRBJ1-2; 9 nucleotides match TRBD1. The CDR3 loop spans 14 amino acids. Germline V gene data show CDR1 as SNHLY and CDR2 as FYNNEI. J lost 4 bases, V lost 7 bases, and 7 bases had no gene match. The CDR3 DNA sequence: TGTGCCAGCACCAGACGGGACAGGGCCTATGGCTACACCTTC. As protein: CASTRRDRAYGYTF.

At least ten counts were recorded for this clonotype. The chain links TRBV18 to TRBJ2-5, with TRBD2 identical over 11 bases. The CDR3 consists of 15 residues. Germline V CDR1 and CDR2: KGHSH, LQKENI. V trimming: 8 bases; J trimming: 1 base; junction bases outside the gene matches: 6. CDR3 sequence (DNA): TGTGCCAGCGCAACTAGCGGGAGTCCCCAAGAGACCCAGTACTTC. This codes for CASATSGSPQETQYF.

This clonotype was seen ten or more times. The rearrangement links TRBV28 to TRBJ2-7; no reliable D call. The germline CDR1 and CDR2 sequences are MDHEN and SYDVKM. The CDR3 consists of 14 residues. V lost 6 bases to trimming and J lost 6 bases, with 18 bases between them. The CDR3 is CASRSGSRSIEQYF. In DNA form, the CDR3 reads TGTGCCAGCAGATCCGGGTCGAGATCTATCGAGCAGTACTTC.

In its sample, this clonotype was seen a few times. The chain combines TRBV3-1 with TRBJ1-1, with D perhaps matching TRBD1 (5 bases). The germline CDR1 and CDR2 sequences are LGHDT and YNNKEL (reference sequence). There are 17 residues in the CDR3. The V and J ends lost 0 bases and 11 bases respectively, with 25 bases between them. CDR3 nucleotide sequence: TGTGCCAGCAGCCAAGAACGTGGGGCGAAGGAACAAGGTAGGGCTTTCTTT. This codes for CASSQERGAKEQGRAFF.